This T cell receptor beta chain was found in a study of identifying expanded T cells in peripheral blood (dated by TCRdb to the late 2010s). Study-level background: Four technical replicates, made by sequencing separate aliquots from the same pool of genomic DNA, were compared pairwise. What the work shows at the level of the full study, not this receptor alone: The authors expected that over much longer intervals, such as months to years, biological variance in healthy repertoires might increase even further. The beta-binomial model significantly reduced the number of clones called differentially abundant and the false-positive rate across all healthy-donor time intervals. Across all healthy donors, variance in clone template counts between approximately two-week samples was found to increase significantly with total template count. The binomial model flagged approximately 1.2 differentially abundant clones between technical replicates but about 16.4 over around two weeks and 18 to 20 over roughly 4 weeks.

Taken from cysteine to phenylalanine, the CDR3 has 14 residues. Only CDR3 DNA is held: 42 bases, read in frame from base 1. CDR1 and CDR2, looked up from the germline V gene, are SGHAT and FQNNGV. Between the V and J ends, shortened by 3 bases and 1 base respectively, the junction contains 9 bases. The immunoSEQ Assay, which uses bias-controlled multiplex PCR amplification of genomic DNA, was used to profile TCRbeta CDR3 regions. On the authors' methods: To quantify the absolute abundance of each unique TCRbeta CDR3 region, the sequences were collapsed and filtered. Differential abundance was tested with a binomial (Fisher-equivalent) model and with a beta-binomial model adding time-dependent variance fitted from healthy donors. Clones with fewer than 5 combined templates were removed, and differential abundance was called for clones with a Benjamini-Hochberg FDR below 0.01. In the beta-binomial model, variance was expressed as a function of the total template count across the two samples, in the form v = (b*log(k)+a)^2. The source is immuneACCESS, and TCRdb retained only in-frame sequences with V and J called. Part of the clones is not carried over; for the studies checked, unresolved V genes explain less than half of this, and the remainder is unexplained. The V and J calls and clone size were taken over from that table, and D and trimming were inferred from the DNA. Present in this sample are 100,000 to 150,000 clones, 80% to 90% of which were seen just once. The top ten hold about 8% of the sample.

During the collection period, no infections or other immune events were recorded for the healthy donors. To calibrate time-dependent variance in a beta-binomial model of T-cell clone differential abundance, blood repertoires from healthy donors were used as a training cohort. The training cohort included 10 healthy donors, of whom 3 were female and 7 were male. An age range of roughly 29 to 70 years, with an average of 43 years, was recorded for the donors. Whole blood from each healthy donor was obtained from a commercial supplier and was collected at three time points 2 to 3 weeks apart. For immunosequencing, genomic DNA was extracted from whole blood that had not been sorted. Worth noting for this clone: Its cognate antigen has yet to be identified. No per-base quality is available; no much larger clone lies one base away.

The rearranged chain carries TRBV11-2 and TRBJ1-2, with the D gene uncertain. Sequencing used blood. This TCR derives from a person aged 18 to 75 in good health. The sequence in DNA is TGTGCCAGCAGCTTTAGAGGAAATAACTATGGCTACACCTTC. Its product reads: CASSFRGNNYGYTF.